The present TCR beta chain was sequenced within a study of OX40 agonist ivuxolimab in advanced cancers. Whole-study context: There were three patients with partial responses, one having hepatocellular carcinoma and two cutaneous melanoma.

V shed 5 bases and J 5 bases; nucleotides not matched to a gene: 7. The germline V gene has CDR1 MNHNY and CDR2 SVGAGI (reference sequence). The CDR3 length is 15 residues. Here immunoSEQ multiplex PCR was the method, and the copy in TCRdb shows in-frame clones only, minus some. The sample shows over 65,000 clones, 80% to 90% of them seen only once. Here the sequenced sample was CD4+ or CD8+ T cells sorted from blood, taken in a trial of the OX40 agonist ivuxolimab. The chain employs TRBV6-6 and TRBJ1-5, with 9 positions matching TRBD1. This TCR came from an adult with an advanced solid tumor such as melanoma, head and neck, liver or kidney cancer. CDR3 loop: CASSPGTGRHQPQHF. In DNA, the CDR3 is TGTGCCAGCAGTCCCGGGACAGGGAGGCATCAGCCCCAGCATTTT.